This TCR beta chain originates from a study of human T cells and chemical hapten exposure. Turning to the study itself: Largely, small differences in pooled library volume made per-sample TCR yields vary.

Many counts were recorded for this clonotype. The antigen is not known. Time point reported: patch test 3, about 24 weeks after DPC sensitization. Noted treatment: therapeutic diphenylcyclopropenone sensitization with weekly scalp DPC. V lost 1 base, J lost 0 bases, and 5 bases stayed unmatched. Germline lookup yields CDR1 SQVTM and CDR2 ANQGSEA. The length of the CDR3 is 15 residues. Study outcomes and limitations: Expanded TCR counts at PT1 were positively correlated with the patch test score.

Separate cDNA molecules received unique molecular identifiers, which the library attached to them. One entry per CDR3 protein, called by TCRdb with MiXCR from the RACE reads. This table has over 100,000 distinct CDR3 sequences, about 11% appearing once. The sample was whole blood, taken in connection with sensitization to the hapten diphenylcyclopropenone (DPC). This sequence was found in a woman aged 45-60 years with alopecia areata. Some clones in this sample may be carry-over from other donors' samples. This chain connects TRBV29-1 to TRBJ2-5; 7 positions agree with TRBD2. The CDR3 region is CSVEGLAENQETQYF. CDR3 in DNA: TGCAGCGTTGAAGGTCTAGCGGAGAACCAAGAGACCCAGTACTTC.